The entry that follows covers one T cell receptor beta chain sequence. Its antigen remains unidentified. Looked up from germline, CDR1 is MGHRA and CDR2 is YSYEKL. This CDR3 region has 19 residues. V was cut by 4 bases and J by 3 bases, with 27 bases left in between. This record comes from a study of shared clonotypes between healthy human individuals. General study points: Sampling was confined to blood; repertoires within tissues likely differ.

Deep-level assay runs were performed. Genomic DNA belonging to each subset was distributed in equal measure over several immunoSEQ plates. Ten immunoSEQ deep assay plates were used to sequence unsorted PBMC DNA. Using immunoSEQ multiplex PCR, the repertoire was profiled, and TCRdb retains in-frame clones only, with some absent. The table lists fewer than 550,000 clones, over 75% of them singletons. This chain connects TRBV4-1 to TRBJ1-1; a possible D gene is TRBD1 (5 bases). This sequence was found in a woman between 40 and 55 years old in good health. Some clones in this sample may be carry-over from other donors' samples. The specimen sequenced was PBMCs. CDR3 residues: CASSRGVRPAGLGHTEAFF. CDR3 coding DNA: TGCGCCAGCAGCCGAGGAGTGCGGCCCGCAGGGTTAGGGCACACTGAAGCTTTCTTT.